These 2 T cell receptor beta chains originate from one sample sequenced in a study of blood T cells in healthy people across ages. For the second PCR, which ran for 7 to 11 cycles, a sample-barcoded 5' primer and a J-beta primer mix were used. TCRdb processed the 5' RACE reads anew with MiXCR; each CDR3 protein has one entry. In the table there are over 1,500,000 distinct CDR3 sequences, approximately 39% of which are singletons. The sample taken for sequencing was blood. The receptors derive from a human donor in good health.

The chain is built from TRBV6-1 and TRBJ2-5; D is undetermined. The CDR3 consists of 12 residues. The germline V gene encodes CDR1 MNHNS and CDR2 SASEGT. V lost 2 bases to trimming and J lost 11 bases, with 12 bases between them. The DNA for the CDR3 is TGTGCCAGCAGTGAATACTTAGTTGAGCAGTACTTC. This encodes CASSEYLVEQYF.

The rearrangement links TRBV28 to TRBJ2-7, with D possibly being TRBD1 or TRBD2 (5 bases each). The CDR3 totals 14 residues. Germline V gives CDR1 MDHEN, CDR2 SYDVKM. V was trimmed by 4 bases and J by 2 bases, leaving 12 bases between them. The CDR3 DNA is TGTGCCAGCAGTTCTCGGGACCAGACCTACGAGCAGTACTTC. This encodes CASSSRDQTYEQYF.